The present T cell receptor beta chain was sequenced within a study of OX40 agonist ivuxolimab in advanced cancers. For the study at large: The dose of intravenous ivuxolimab that patients received every 2 weeks ranged from 0.01 to 10 mg/kg. Roughly two fifths of patients had received prior checkpoint inhibitor therapy. Study results and limitations: Expanded clones tended on average to be more numerous among CD8+ T cells than CD4+.

This CDR3 region has 13 residues. The germline V gene encodes CDR1 GTSNPN and CDR2 SVGIG (reference sequence). Trimming took 3 bases from V and 2 from J, leaving 10 bases between them. The assay was immunoSEQ multiplex PCR, and TCRdb's table has in-frame clones only and misses some. The repertoire holds tens of thousands of clones, with more than 65% as singletons. On this clone itself: The target antigen is unknown.

The V call is TRBV30, the J call TRBJ1-1; D is unclear. The sequenced sample was CD4+ or CD8+ T cells sorted from blood, obtained in a trial of the OX40 agonist ivuxolimab. This clonotype originated in an adult with an advanced solid tumor such as melanoma, head and neck, liver or kidney cancer. The CDR3 reads CAWSRRANTEAFF. As DNA, the CDR3 is TGTGCCTGGAGCCGCCGGGCCAACACTGAAGCTTTCTTT. The full variable domain, rest sourced from reference TRBV30 and TRBJ1-1, is SQTIHQWPATLVQPVGSPLSLECTVEGTSNPNLYWYRQAAGRGLQLLFYSVGIGQISSEVPQNLSASRPQDRQFILSSKKLLLSDSGFYLCAWSRRANTEAFFGQGTRLTVV.